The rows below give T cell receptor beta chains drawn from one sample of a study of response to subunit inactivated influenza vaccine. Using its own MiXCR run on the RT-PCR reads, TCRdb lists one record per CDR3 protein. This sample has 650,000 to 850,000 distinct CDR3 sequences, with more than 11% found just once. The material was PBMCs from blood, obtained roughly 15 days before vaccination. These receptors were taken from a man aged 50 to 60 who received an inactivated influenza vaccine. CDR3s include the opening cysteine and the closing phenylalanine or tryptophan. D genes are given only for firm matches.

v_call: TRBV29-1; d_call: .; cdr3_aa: CSGADNEQFF
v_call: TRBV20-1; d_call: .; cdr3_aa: CSARAHGTYEQYF
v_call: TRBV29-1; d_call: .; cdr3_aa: CSVVQGHTIYF
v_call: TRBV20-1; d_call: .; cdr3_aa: CCARVRSWDNRSDGYTF
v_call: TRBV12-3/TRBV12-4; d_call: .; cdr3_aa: CASSLTWGYGQTQYF
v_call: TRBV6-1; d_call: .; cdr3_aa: CASKEQGATGELFF
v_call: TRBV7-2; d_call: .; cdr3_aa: CASSPGVYSNQPQHF
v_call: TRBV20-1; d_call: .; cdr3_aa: CSARDVAKNTGELFF
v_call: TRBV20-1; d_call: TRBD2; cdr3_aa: CSARGSGRSSYNEQFF
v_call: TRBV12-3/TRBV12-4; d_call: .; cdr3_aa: CASSLTALGTDTQYF
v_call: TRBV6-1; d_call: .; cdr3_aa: CASGGYQETQYF
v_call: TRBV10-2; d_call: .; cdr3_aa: CASSPLGGVSEGSPLHF
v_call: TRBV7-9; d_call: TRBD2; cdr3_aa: CASSLILAGVHEQYF
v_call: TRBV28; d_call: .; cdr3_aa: CASSSPGGKGTDTQYF
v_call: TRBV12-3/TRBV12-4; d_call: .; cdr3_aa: CASSLGGWGLPYEAFF
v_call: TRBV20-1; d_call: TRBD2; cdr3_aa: CSARDPGGGSYEQYF
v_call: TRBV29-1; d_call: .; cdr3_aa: CSVAAAENTEAFF
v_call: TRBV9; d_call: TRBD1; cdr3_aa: CASSGAGGHNEQFF
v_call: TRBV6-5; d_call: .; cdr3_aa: CASSSVGWTETSDTQYF
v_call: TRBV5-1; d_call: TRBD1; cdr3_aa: CASSLYPRQGSETQYF
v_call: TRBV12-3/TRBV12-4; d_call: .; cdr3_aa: CASSFGDSTDTQYF
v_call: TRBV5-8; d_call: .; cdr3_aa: CASSLPPGRDYGYTF
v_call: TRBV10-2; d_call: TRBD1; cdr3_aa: CASSRTGDHYGYTF
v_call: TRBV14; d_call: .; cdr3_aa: CASSQSPGTWGNEQFF
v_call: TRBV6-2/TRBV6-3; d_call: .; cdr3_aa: CASRAGRINRGTVLTNEKLFFF
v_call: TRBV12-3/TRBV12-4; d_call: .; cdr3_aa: CASSWSWALNTEAFF
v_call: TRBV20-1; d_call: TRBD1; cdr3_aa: CSARGSEGATGNTIYF
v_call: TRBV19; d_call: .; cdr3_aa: CASSRTRPGTLQETQYF
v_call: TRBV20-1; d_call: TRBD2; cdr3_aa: CSGRSGTKADTQYF
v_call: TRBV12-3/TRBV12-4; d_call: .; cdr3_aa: CAIRAYQETQYF
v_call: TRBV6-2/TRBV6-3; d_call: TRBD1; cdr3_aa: CASSYDQGAYEQYF
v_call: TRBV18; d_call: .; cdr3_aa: CASSPGRQDNGYTF
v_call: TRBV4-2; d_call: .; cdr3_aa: CASSQDRSGDGYTF
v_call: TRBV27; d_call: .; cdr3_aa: CASSLSSGPREFF
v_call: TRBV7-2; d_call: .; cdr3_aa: CASSFSGDGSREQYF
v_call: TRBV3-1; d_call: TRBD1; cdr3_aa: CASSQELRDRSYEQYF
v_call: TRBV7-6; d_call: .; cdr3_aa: CASSFPQADQPQHF
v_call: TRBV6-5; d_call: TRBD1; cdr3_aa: CASSYQRPTGGFTDTQYF
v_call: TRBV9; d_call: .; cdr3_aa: CASSAKLTGANYGYTF
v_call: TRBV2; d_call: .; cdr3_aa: CASRGDLDTQYF
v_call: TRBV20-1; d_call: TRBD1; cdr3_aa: CSASKAGQGASLAFF
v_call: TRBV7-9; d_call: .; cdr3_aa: CASSLGGTARETQYF
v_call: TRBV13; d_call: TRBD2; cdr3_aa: CASSLAVGLAGEVNEQFF
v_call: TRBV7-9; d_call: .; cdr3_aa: CASSLAGNNQPQHF
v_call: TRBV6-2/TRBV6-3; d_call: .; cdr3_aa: CASSYSSGYAEAFF
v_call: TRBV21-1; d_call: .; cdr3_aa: CASSKGGGPDPDTQYF
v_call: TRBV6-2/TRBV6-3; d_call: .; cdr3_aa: CASSISGENYNEQFF
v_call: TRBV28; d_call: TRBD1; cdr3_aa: CASSLSDRMGGYTF
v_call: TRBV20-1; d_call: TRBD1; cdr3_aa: CSAAGTGGAGYEQYF
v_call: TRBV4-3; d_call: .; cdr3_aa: CASSQSLGTVATQYF
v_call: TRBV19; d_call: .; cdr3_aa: CASSIGLGGRETQYF
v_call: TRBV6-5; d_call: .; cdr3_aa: CASSYQTRAFF